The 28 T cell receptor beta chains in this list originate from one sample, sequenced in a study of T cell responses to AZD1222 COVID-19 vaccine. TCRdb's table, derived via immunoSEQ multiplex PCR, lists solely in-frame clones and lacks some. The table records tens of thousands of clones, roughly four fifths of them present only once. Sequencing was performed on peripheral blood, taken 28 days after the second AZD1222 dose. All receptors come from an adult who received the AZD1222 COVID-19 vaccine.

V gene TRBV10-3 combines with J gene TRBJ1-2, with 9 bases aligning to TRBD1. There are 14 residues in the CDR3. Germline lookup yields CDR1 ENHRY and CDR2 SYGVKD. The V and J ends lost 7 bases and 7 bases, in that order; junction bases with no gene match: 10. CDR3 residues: CAITAGQGYFGYTF. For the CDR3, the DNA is TGTGCCATCACAGCGGGACAGGGATATTTTGGCTACACCTTC.

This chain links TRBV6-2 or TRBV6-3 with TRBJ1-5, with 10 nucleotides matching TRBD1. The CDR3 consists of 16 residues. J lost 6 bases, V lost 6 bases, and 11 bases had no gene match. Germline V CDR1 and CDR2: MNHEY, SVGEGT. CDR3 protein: CASSPPEDRGGQPQHF. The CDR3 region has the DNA TGTGCCAGCAGCCCCCCCGAGGACAGGGGGGGTCAGCCCCAGCATTTT.

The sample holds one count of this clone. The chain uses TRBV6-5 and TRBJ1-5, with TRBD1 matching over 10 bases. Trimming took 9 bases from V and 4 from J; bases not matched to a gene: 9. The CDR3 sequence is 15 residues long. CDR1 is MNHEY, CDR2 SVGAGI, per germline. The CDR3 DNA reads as TGTGCCAGTGCCCGGGACAGGGGACCTAATCAGCCCCAGCATTTT. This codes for CASARDRGPNQPQHF.

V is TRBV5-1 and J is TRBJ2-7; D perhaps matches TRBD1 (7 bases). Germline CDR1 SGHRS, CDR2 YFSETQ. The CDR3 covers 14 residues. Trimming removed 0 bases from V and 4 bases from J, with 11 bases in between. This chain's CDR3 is CASSLAQGGYEQYF. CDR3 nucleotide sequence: TGCGCCAGCAGCTTGGCTCAGGGGGGTTACGAGCAGTACTTC.

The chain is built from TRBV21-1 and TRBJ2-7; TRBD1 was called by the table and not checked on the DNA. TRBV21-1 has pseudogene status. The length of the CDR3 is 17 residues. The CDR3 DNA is TGTGCCAGCATAGAAGGGTTAACGGGACAGAGTCCTACCGAGCAGTACTTC. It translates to CASIEGLTGQSPTEQYF.

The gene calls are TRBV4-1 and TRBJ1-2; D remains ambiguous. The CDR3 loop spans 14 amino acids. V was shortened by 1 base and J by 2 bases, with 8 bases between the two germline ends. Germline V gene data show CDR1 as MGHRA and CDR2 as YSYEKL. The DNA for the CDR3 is TGCGCCAGCAGCCAAGTAGGGCAGAACTATGGCTACACCTTC. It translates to CASSQVGQNYGYTF.

DNA of the CDR3: TGTGCCAGCAGTCAAATGGGGTTCAATTCACCCCTCCACTTT. This encodes CASSQMGFNSPLHF. The rearrangement uses TRBV27 and TRBJ1-6, with D hard to call. Trimming shortened V by 5 bases and J by 7 bases, and 12 bases separated the two germline ends. This CDR3 has 14 residues. The germline V gene encodes CDR1 MNHEY and CDR2 SMNVEV (reference sequence).

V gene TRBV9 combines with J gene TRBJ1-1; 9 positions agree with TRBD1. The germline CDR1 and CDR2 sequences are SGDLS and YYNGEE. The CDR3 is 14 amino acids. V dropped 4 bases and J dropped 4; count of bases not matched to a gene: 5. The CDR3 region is CASSRKTGGTEAFF. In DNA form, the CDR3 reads TGTGCCAGCAGCAGGAAGACAGGGGGCACTGAAGCTTTCTTT.

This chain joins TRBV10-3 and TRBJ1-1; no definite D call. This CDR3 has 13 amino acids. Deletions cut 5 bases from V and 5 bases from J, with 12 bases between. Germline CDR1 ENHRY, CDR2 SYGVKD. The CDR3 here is CAISNPIKTEAFF. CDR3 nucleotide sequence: TGTGCCATCAGTAACCCGATAAAGACTGAAGCTTTCTTT.

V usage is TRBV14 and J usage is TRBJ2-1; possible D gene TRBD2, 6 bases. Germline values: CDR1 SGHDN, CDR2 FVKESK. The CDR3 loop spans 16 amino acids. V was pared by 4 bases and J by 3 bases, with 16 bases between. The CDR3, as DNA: TGTGCCAGCAGCCTACTCGGGGGAGTAGACTACAATGAGCAGTTCTTC. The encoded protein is CASSLLGGVDYNEQFF. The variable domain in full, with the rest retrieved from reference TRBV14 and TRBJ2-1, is EAGVTQFPSHSVIEKGQTVTLRCDPISGHDNLYWYRRVMGKEIKFLLHFVKESKQDESGMPNNRFLAERTGGTYSTLKVQPAELEDSGVYFCASSLLGGVDYNEQFFGPGTRLTVL.

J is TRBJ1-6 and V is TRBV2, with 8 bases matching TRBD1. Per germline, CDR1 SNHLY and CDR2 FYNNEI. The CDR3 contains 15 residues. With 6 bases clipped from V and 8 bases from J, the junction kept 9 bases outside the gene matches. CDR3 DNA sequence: TGTGCCAGCAGCCGGACAGGGCGCGAGGATTCACCCCTCCACTTT. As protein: CASSRTGREDSPLHF. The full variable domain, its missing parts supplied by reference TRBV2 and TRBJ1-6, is EPEVTQTPSHQVTQMGQEVILRCVPISNHLYFYWYRQILGQKVEFLVSFYNNEISEKSEIFDDQFSVERPDGSNFTLKIRSTKLEDSAMYFCASSRTGREDSPLHFGNGTRLTVT.

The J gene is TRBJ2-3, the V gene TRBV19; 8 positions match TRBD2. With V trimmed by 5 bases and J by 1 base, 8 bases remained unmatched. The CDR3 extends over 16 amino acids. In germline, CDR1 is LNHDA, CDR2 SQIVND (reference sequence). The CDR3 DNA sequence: TGTGCCAGTAGTTCTAGGCAAGCGGGAGGCACAGATACGCAGTATTTT. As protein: CASSSRQAGGTDTQYF.

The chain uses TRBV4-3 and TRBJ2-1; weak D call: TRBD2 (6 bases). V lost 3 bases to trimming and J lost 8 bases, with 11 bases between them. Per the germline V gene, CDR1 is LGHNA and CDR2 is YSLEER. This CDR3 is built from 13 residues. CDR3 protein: CASSQEWRDEQFF. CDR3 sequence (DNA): TGCGCCAGCAGCCAGGAATGGAGGGATGAGCAGTTCTTC.

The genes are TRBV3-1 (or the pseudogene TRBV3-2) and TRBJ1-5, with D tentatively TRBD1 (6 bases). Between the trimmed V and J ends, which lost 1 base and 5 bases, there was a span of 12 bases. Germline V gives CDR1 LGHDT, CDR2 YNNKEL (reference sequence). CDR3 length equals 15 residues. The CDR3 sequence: CASSQGRGLDQPQHF. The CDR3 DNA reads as TGTGCCAGCAGCCAAGGCAGGGGCCTGGATCAGCCCCAGCATTTT.

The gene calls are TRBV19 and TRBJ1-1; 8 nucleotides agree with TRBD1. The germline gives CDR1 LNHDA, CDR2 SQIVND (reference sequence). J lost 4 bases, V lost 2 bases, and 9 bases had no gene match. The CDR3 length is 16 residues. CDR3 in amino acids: CASSIRAGGAGTEAFF. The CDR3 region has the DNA TGTGCCAGTAGTATACGGGCAGGGGGCGCGGGCACTGAAGCTTTCTTT.

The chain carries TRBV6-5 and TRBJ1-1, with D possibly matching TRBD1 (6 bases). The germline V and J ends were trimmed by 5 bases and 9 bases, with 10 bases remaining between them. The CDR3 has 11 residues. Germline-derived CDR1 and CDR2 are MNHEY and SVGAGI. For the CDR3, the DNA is TGTGCCAGCAGTACCGGGACAAAAGCTTTCTTT. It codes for CASSTGTKAFF.

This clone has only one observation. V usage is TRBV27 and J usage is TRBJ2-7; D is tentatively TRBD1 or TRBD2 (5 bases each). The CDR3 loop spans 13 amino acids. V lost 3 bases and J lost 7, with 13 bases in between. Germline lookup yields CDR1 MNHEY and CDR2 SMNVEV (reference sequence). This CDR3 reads CASSFDPRGEQYF. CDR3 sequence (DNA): TGTGCCAGCAGTTTTGACCCGAGGGGTGAGCAGTACTTC.

The CDR3 DNA follows: TGCGCCAGCAGCCCCTCTAATGACGGTCCTCAAGAGACCCAGTACTTC. This gives the protein CASSPSNDGPQETQYF. The chain is built from TRBV5-1 and TRBJ2-5; D not certain. The CDR3 length is 16 residues. The germline V gene encodes CDR1 SGHRS and CDR2 YFSETQ. The V end lost 4 bases, the J end lost 2 bases, and 18 bases lay between the germline ends.

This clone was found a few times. The CDR3 spells CASSQVDRGLGETQYF. CDR3 nucleotides: TGTGCCAGCAGCCAAGTAGACAGGGGGCTTGGAGAGACCCAGTACTTC. This rearrangement joins TRBV4-2 to TRBJ2-5; TRBD1 agrees at 10 bases. Germline assignment: CDR1 LGHNA and CDR2 YNFKEQ. The junction had 6 bases not matched to a gene; V was cut back by 1 base and J by 4 bases. This CDR3 has 16 residues.

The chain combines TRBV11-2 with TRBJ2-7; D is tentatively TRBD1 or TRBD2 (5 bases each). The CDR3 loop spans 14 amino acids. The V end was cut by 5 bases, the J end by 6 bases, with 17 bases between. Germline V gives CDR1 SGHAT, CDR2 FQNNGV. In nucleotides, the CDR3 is TGTGCCAGCAGCGGTCAACGAGGGGCTCGCGAGCAGTACTTC. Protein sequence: CASSGQRGAREQYF.

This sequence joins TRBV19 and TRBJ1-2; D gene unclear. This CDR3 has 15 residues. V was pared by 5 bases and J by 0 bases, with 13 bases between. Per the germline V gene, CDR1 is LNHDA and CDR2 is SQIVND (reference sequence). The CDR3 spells CASSPPGQPNYGYTF. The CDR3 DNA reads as TGTGCCAGTAGTCCACCCGGGCAGCCTAACTATGGCTACACCTTC.

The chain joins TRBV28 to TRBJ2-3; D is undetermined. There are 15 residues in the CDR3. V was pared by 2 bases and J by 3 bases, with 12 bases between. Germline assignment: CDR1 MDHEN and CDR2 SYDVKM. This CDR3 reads CASSLAVSPTDTQYF. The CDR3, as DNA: TGTGCCAGCAGTTTAGCGGTGAGTCCGACAGATACGCAGTATTTT.

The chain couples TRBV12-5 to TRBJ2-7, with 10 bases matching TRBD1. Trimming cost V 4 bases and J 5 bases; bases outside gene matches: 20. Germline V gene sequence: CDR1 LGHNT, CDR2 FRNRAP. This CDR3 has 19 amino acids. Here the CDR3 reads CASGSSRDRGSFGVNEQYF. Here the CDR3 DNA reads TGTGCTAGTGGTTCCAGCCGGGACAGGGGTTCTTTTGGCGTCAACGAGCAGTACTTC.

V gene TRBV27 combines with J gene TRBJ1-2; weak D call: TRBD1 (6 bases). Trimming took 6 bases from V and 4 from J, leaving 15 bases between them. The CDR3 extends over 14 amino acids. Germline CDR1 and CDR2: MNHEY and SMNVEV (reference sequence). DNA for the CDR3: TGTGCCAGCAGCAGGGGAGGGCTCCCCTATGGCTACACCTTC. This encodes CASSRGGLPYGYTF.

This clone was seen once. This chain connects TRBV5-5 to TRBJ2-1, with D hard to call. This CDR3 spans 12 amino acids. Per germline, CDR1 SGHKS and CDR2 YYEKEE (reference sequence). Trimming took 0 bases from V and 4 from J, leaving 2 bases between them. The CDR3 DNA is TGTGCCAGCAGCTTGGTTTACAATGAGCAGTTCTTC. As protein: CASSLVYNEQFF.

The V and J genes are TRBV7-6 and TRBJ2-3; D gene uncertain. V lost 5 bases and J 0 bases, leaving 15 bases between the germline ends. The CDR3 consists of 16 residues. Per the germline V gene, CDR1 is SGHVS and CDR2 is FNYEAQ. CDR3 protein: CASSLVGSPSTDTQYF. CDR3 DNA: TGTGCCAGCAGCCTAGTCGGCAGTCCTAGCACAGATACGCAGTATTTT.

The CDR3 loop is CASRTGLLGNTEAFF. As DNA, the CDR3 is TGTGCCAGCAGGACAGGGTTATTGGGGAACACTGAAGCTTTCTTT. The rearrangement uses TRBV5-5 and TRBJ1-1, with 7 bases matching TRBD1. Germline CDR1 SGHKS, CDR2 YYEKEE (reference sequence). The V segment lost 5 bases and the J segment 1 base; nucleotides outside the gene matches: 8. The length of the CDR3 is 15 residues.

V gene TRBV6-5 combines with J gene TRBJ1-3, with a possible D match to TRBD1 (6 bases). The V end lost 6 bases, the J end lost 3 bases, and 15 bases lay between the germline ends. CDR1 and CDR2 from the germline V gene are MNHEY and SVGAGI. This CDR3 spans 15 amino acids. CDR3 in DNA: TGTGCCAGCAGGGGCGGGGGGGCTGGTGGAAACACCATATATTTT. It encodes CASRGGGAGGNTIYF.